A selection of T cell receptor beta chains follows, all from one sample in a study of blood T cell repertoires in COVID-19. Only in-frame clones appear in the TCRdb table, and some are missing; sequencing was by immunoSEQ multiplex PCR. The data show about 180,000 clones, with roughly 84% seen just once and about 5.6% held by the top ten. Sequencing was performed on peripheral blood. The receptors derive from a woman aged 45-60 years with COVID-19, enrolled during active disease. CDR3s include the opening cysteine and the closing phenylalanine or tryptophan. D genes are given only for firm matches. Not all rows give a size; the values are once, few, many and, for expanded clones, a class.

j_gene: TRBJ1-5
d_gene: TRBD1
len: 16
abundance: -
v_gene: TRBV19
CDR3nt: TGTGCCAGTAGTGTCCACCTAGACAGGGGCAATCAGCCCCAGCATTTT
CDR3aa: CASSVHLDRGNQPQHF

j_gene: TRBJ1-4
d_gene: TRBD1
len: 13
abundance: -
v_gene: TRBV18
CDR3nt: TGTGCCAGCTCACCAGGGGACAGAGAAAAACTGTTTTTT
CDR3aa: CASSPGDREKLFF

j_gene: TRBJ2-7
d_gene: -
len: 13
abundance: -
v_gene: TRBV11-3
CDR3nt: TGTGCCAGCAGCGGACTCCCCTCCTACGAGCAGTACTTC
CDR3aa: CASSGLPSYEQYF

j_gene: TRBJ2-1
d_gene: -
len: 20
abundance: -
v_gene: TRBV21-1
CDR3nt: TGTGCCAGCAGCAAAGCCTGGGACAGGGGTTCGGTTAGCTCCTACAATGAGCAGTTCTTC
CDR3aa: CASSKAWDRGSVSSYNEQFF

j_gene: TRBJ1-6
d_gene: -
len: 13
abundance: -
v_gene: TRBV6-6
CDR3nt: TGTGCCAGCAGTCCCCTTTCCGCGACAGGTATCAACTTT
CDR3aa: CASSPLSATGINF

j_gene: TRBJ1-5
d_gene: -
len: 12
abundance: -
v_gene: TRBV21-1
CDR3nt: TGTGCCAGCAGCAATTCGGGTCAGCCCCAGCATTTT
CDR3aa: CASSNSGQPQHF

j_gene: TRBJ2-2
d_gene: -
len: 14
abundance: -
v_gene: TRBV7-2
CDR3nt: TGTGCCAGCAGCTTTGATCAGGGTCTCGGGGAGCTGTTTTTT
CDR3aa: CASSFDQGLGELFF

j_gene: TRBJ1-2
d_gene: TRBD1
len: 16
abundance: few
v_gene: TRBV5-6
CDR3nt: TGTGCCAGCAGCTTGGGGGACAGGGGGCTTCAGTATGGCTACACCTTC
CDR3aa: CASSLGDRGLQYGYTF

j_gene: TRBJ1-4
d_gene: TRBD1
len: 15
abundance: once
v_gene: TRBV28
CDR3nt: TGTGCCAGCAGTTTAGGGACAGGGGCACAGGAAAAACTGTTTTTT
CDR3aa: CASSLGTGAQEKLFF

j_gene: TRBJ1-4
d_gene: -
len: 12
abundance: -
v_gene: TRBV7-2
CDR3nt: TGTGCCAGCAGCACGAGAGACAGTCAAACTCCTTTT
CDR3aa: CASSTRDSQTPF

j_gene: TRBJ1-1
d_gene: -
len: 18
abundance: once
v_gene: TRBV2
CDR3nt: TGTGCCAGGATTGAGTCGGACAGTTCCTTTAGCATGAACACTGAAGCTTTCTTT
CDR3aa: CARIESDSSFSMNTEAFF

j_gene: TRBJ2-1
d_gene: TRBD1
len: 14
abundance: once
v_gene: TRBV7-9
CDR3nt: TGTGCCACGATGCCGAGACAGGGCTACAATGAGCAGTTCTTC
CDR3aa: CATMPRQGYNEQFF

j_gene: TRBJ2-6
d_gene: -
len: 17
abundance: -
v_gene: TRBV7-2
CDR3nt: TGTGCCAGCAGCTCCTCGGGACACCTCTCTGGGGCCAACGTCCTGACTTTC
CDR3aa: CASSSSGHLSGANVLTF

j_gene: TRBJ2-5
d_gene: TRBD2
len: 16
abundance: -
v_gene: TRBV3-1/TRBV3-2
CDR3nt: TGTGCCAGCAGCCAAGTGGGACTAGCGGTCCAAGAGACCCAGTACTTC
CDR3aa: CASSQVGLAVQETQYF

j_gene: TRBJ1-2
d_gene: -
len: 15
abundance: -
v_gene: TRBV4-2
CDR3nt: TGTGCCAGCAGCCCCCAGGCGGGGAATTACTATGGCTACACCTTC
CDR3aa: CASSPQAGNYYGYTF

j_gene: TRBJ2-1
d_gene: -
len: 12
abundance: few
v_gene: TRBV7-6
CDR3nt: TGTGCCAGCAGCTTAAGCGGAAATGAGCAGTTCTTC
CDR3aa: CASSLSGNEQFF

j_gene: TRBJ2-5
d_gene: -
len: 21
abundance: -
v_gene: TRBV10-3
CDR3nt: TGTGCCATCAGTGGTGCAGCAACGGGACCTTCGGACAGAACACAACAAGAGACCCAGTACTTC
CDR3aa: CAISGAATGPSDRTQQETQYF

j_gene: TRBJ2-7
d_gene: TRBD2
len: 15
abundance: -
v_gene: TRBV7-9
CDR3nt: TGTGCCAGCAGCTTAGCGGACGCGGGGGGGCTCGAGCAGTACTTC
CDR3aa: CASSLADAGGLEQYF

j_gene: TRBJ2-3
d_gene: TRBD2
len: 16
abundance: -
v_gene: TRBV7-2
CDR3nt: TGTGCCAGCAGCTTAACCGCGGGGGGAAGCACAGATACGCAGTATTTT
CDR3aa: CASSLTAGGSTDTQYF

j_gene: TRBJ1-2
d_gene: -
len: 19
abundance: -
v_gene: TRBV4-2
CDR3nt: TGTGCCAGCAGCCAAGACAGGCAGGCGTTGAATCTGGAAAACTATGGCTACACCTTC
CDR3aa: CASSQDRQALNLENYGYTF

j_gene: TRBJ1-5
d_gene: -
len: 14
abundance: few
v_gene: TRBV10-3
CDR3nt: TGTGCCATCAGTCAGACAGATCGAAATCAGCCCCAGCATTTT
CDR3aa: CAISQTDRNQPQHF

j_gene: TRBJ2-5
d_gene: -
len: 15
abundance: -
v_gene: TRBV5-1
CDR3nt: TGCGCCAGCAGCTTATCCCAGGGGCCCCAAGAGACCCAGTACTTC
CDR3aa: CASSLSQGPQETQYF

j_gene: TRBJ2-7
d_gene: -
len: 11
abundance: -
v_gene: TRBV30
CDR3nt: TGTGCCTGGAGCGTCAGTAACGAGCAGTACTTC
CDR3aa: CAWSVSNEQYF

j_gene: TRBJ1-1
d_gene: -
len: 16
abundance: -
v_gene: TRBV29-1
CDR3nt: TGCAGCGTGGAGTCTATCAGAGTAAAGATGAACACTGAAGCTTTCTTT
CDR3aa: CSVESIRVKMNTEAFF

j_gene: TRBJ1-4
d_gene: -
len: 15
abundance: once
v_gene: TRBV7-5
CDR3nt: TGTGCCAGAAGCTCAATAGAGGTGGCCCCCGAGGAACTGTTTTTT
CDR3aa: CARSSIEVAPEELFF

j_gene: TRBJ1-1
d_gene: -
len: 13
abundance: -
v_gene: TRBV7-9
CDR3nt: TGTGCCAGCACCCCGGGGGGGAACACTGAAGCTTTCTTT
CDR3aa: CASTPGGNTEAFF

j_gene: TRBJ2-3
d_gene: TRBD2
len: 14
abundance: -
v_gene: TRBV6-2/TRBV6-3
CDR3nt: TGTGCCAGCAGTTACACTAGCGGGGGAGATACGCAGTATTTT
CDR3aa: CASSYTSGGDTQYF

j_gene: TRBJ1-6
d_gene: -
len: 15
abundance: few
v_gene: TRBV11-3
CDR3nt: TGTGCCAGCAGCCCCTTCCAGACAGCGAATTCACCCCTCCACTTT
CDR3aa: CASSPFQTANSPLHF

j_gene: TRBJ1-2
d_gene: -
len: 14
abundance: once
v_gene: TRBV28
CDR3nt: TGTGCCACCGCGACGGGAGGGGGAGACTATGGCTACACCTTC
CDR3aa: CATATGGGDYGYTF

j_gene: TRBJ1-1
d_gene: -
len: 12
abundance: few
v_gene: TRBV3-1/TRBV3-2
CDR3nt: TGTGCCAGCAGCCAGACGGACGCAGGGGCTTTCTTT
CDR3aa: CASSQTDAGAFF

j_gene: TRBJ2-7
d_gene: -
len: 15
abundance: few
v_gene: TRBV6-1
CDR3nt: TGTGCCAGCAGTGACGGGACAAACGCTGGGTACGAGCAGTACTTC
CDR3aa: CASSDGTNAGYEQYF

j_gene: TRBJ1-2
d_gene: -
len: 13
abundance: -
v_gene: TRBV5-1
CDR3nt: TGCGCCAGCAGCTTCGACAGTAACTATGGCTACACCTTC
CDR3aa: CASSFDSNYGYTF

j_gene: TRBJ2-2
d_gene: -
len: 14
abundance: -
v_gene: TRBV19
CDR3nt: TGTGCCAGTAGTAAAGCCCCCCTCACCGGGGAGCTGTTTTTT
CDR3aa: CASSKAPLTGELFF

j_gene: TRBJ2-5
d_gene: -
len: 14
abundance: -
v_gene: TRBV5-1
CDR3nt: TGCGCCAGCAGCCCCGGGATCCTTCAAGAGACCCAGTACTTC
CDR3aa: CASSPGILQETQYF

j_gene: TRBJ2-3
d_gene: -
len: 15
abundance: -
v_gene: TRBV2
CDR3nt: TGTGCCAGCAGCCCCGCGCAGGGCGGCACAGATACGCAGTATTTT
CDR3aa: CASSPAQGGTDTQYF

j_gene: TRBJ1-1
d_gene: TRBD1
len: 14
abundance: -
v_gene: TRBV11-2
CDR3nt: TGTGCCAGCAGCGCCGGACAGGGGCACACTGAAGCTTTCTTT
CDR3aa: CASSAGQGHTEAFF

j_gene: TRBJ2-7
d_gene: TRBD1
len: 15
abundance: -
v_gene: TRBV3-1/TRBV3-2
CDR3nt: TGTGCCAGCAGCAGACCGGGACAGGGGTTCTACGAGCAGTACTTC
CDR3aa: CASSRPGQGFYEQYF

j_gene: TRBJ1-2
d_gene: -
len: 15
abundance: -
v_gene: TRBV7-2
CDR3nt: TGTGCCAGCAGCTTAGTTTTCGTTACTAACTATGGCTACACCTTC
CDR3aa: CASSLVFVTNYGYTF

j_gene: TRBJ1-2
d_gene: -
len: 13
abundance: -
v_gene: TRBV6-5
CDR3nt: TGTGCCAGCACCACAGGCGGGGACTATGGCTACACCTTC
CDR3aa: CASTTGGDYGYTF

j_gene: TRBJ1-1
d_gene: TRBD1
len: 16
abundance: -
v_gene: TRBV5-5
CDR3nt: TGTGCCAGCAGCTTGATTATGGACAGGAGGGGCACTGAAGCTTTCTTT
CDR3aa: CASSLIMDRRGTEAFF

j_gene: TRBJ2-1
d_gene: TRBD2
len: 16
abundance: -
v_gene: TRBV3-1/TRBV3-2
CDR3nt: TGTGCCAGCAGCCAAGAGCGGGGGGCTAACTACAATGAGCAGTTCTTC
CDR3aa: CASSQERGANYNEQFF

j_gene: TRBJ2-1
d_gene: -
len: 13
abundance: -
v_gene: TRBV6-6
CDR3nt: TGTGCCAGCAGTTACGAAGCGAGGAATGAGCAGTTCTTC
CDR3aa: CASSYEARNEQFF

j_gene: TRBJ2-2
d_gene: -
len: 13
abundance: -
v_gene: TRBV7-3
CDR3nt: TGTGCCAGCAGCGAGTGGAACACCGGGGAGCTGTTTTTT
CDR3aa: CASSEWNTGELFF

j_gene: TRBJ2-7
d_gene: TRBD1
len: 15
abundance: -
v_gene: TRBV3-1/TRBV3-2
CDR3nt: TGTGCCAGCAGCTATGCAGGACAGGGCAGGTACGAGCAGTACTTC
CDR3aa: CASSYAGQGRYEQYF

j_gene: TRBJ1-2
d_gene: -
len: 15
abundance: few
v_gene: TRBV4-2
CDR3nt: TGTGCCAGCAGCCAAGTGCCCCAGGGCCTAAAGGGCTACACCTTC
CDR3aa: CASSQVPQGLKGYTF

j_gene: TRBJ1-3
d_gene: -
len: 15
abundance: few
v_gene: TRBV10-1
CDR3nt: TGCGCCAGCAGTGTCCGGGAGGAAGCTGGAAACACCATATATTTT
CDR3aa: CASSVREEAGNTIYF

j_gene: TRBJ1-2
d_gene: TRBD1
len: 14
abundance: few
v_gene: TRBV29-1
CDR3nt: TGCAGCGTAAGCCAAACCACAGGGGGAGATGGCTACACCTTC
CDR3aa: CSVSQTTGGDGYTF